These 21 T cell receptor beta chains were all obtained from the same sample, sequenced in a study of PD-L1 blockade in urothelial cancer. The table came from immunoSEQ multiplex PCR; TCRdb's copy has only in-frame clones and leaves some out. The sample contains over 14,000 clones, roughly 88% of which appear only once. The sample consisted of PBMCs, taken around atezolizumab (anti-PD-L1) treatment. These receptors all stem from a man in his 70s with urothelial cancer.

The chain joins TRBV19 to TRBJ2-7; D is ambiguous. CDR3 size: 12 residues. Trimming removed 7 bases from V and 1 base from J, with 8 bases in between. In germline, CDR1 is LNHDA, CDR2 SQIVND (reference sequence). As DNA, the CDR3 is TGTGCCAGTAAGGCAGGATCCTACGAGCAGTACTTC. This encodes CASKAGSYEQYF.

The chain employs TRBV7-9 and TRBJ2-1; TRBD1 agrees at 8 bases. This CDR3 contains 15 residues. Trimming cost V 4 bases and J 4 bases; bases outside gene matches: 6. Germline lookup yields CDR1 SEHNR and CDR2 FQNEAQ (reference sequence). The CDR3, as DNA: TGTGCCAGCAGCTCCGGGACAGGAGTATACAATGAGCAGTTCTTC. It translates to CASSSGTGVYNEQFF.

CDR3 nucleotide sequence: TGTGCCAGCAGTGCAGGGGGGACTAGGGAGTACTTC. It specifies CASSAGGTREYF. The V gene is TRBV6-5, the J gene TRBJ2-5, with D possibly matching TRBD2 (8 bases). The CDR3 runs to 12 residues. V was pared by 5 bases and J by 12 bases, with 16 bases between. The germline V gene has CDR1 MNHEY and CDR2 SVGAGI.

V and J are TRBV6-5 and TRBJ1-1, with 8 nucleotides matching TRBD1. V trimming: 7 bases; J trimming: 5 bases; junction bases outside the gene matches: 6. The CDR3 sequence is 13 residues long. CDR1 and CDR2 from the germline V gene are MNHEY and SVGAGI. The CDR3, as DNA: TGTGCCAGCACCGGACAGGGTAGGACTGAAGCTTTCTTT. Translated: CASTGQGRTEAFF.

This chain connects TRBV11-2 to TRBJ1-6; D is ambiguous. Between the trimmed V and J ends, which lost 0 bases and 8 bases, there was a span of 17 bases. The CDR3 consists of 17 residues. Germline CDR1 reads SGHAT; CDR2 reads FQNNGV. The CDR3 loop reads CASSLDSSFKGDSPLHF. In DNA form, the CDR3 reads TGTGCCAGCAGCTTAGATAGCAGCTTTAAGGGAGATTCACCCCTCCACTTT.

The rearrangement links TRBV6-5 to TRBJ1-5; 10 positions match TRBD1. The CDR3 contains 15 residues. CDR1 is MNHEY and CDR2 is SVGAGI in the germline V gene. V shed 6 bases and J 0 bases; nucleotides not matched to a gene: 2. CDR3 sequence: CASRGTGASNQPQHF. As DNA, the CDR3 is TGTGCCAGCAGGGGGACAGGGGCTAGCAATCAGCCCCAGCATTTT.

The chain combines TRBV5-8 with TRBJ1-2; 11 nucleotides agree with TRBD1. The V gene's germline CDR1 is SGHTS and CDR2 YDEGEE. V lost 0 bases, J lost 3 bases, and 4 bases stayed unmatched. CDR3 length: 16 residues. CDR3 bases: TGTGCCAGCAGCTTGGTTTTGGGACAGGGGGACTATGGCTACACCTTC. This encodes CASSLVLGQGDYGYTF.

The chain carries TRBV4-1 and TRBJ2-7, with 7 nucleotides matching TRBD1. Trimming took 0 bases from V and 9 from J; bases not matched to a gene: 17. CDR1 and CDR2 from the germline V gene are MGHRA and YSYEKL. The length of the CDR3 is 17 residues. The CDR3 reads CASSQELGTVATKGQYF. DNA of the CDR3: TGCGCCAGCAGCCAAGAGTTAGGGACAGTCGCTACGAAGGGGCAGTACTTC.

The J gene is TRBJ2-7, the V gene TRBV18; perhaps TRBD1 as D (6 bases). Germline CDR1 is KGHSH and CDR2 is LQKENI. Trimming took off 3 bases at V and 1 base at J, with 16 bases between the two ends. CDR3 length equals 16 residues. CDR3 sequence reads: CASSPFTRTDSYEQYF. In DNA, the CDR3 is TGTGCCAGCTCACCCTTTACCCGGACAGATTCCTACGAGCAGTACTTC. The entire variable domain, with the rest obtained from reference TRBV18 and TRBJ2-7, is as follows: NAGVMQNPRHLVRRRGQEARLRCSPMKGHSHVYWYRQLPEEGLKFMVYLQKENIIDESGMPKERFSAEFPKEGPSILRIQQVVRGDSAAYFCASSPFTRTDSYEQYFGPGTRLTVT.

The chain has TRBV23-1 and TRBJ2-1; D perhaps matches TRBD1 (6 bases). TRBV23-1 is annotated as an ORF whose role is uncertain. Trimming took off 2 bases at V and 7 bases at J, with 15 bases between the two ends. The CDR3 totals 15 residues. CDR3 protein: CASSQLQGFSNEQFF. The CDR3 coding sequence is TGCGCCAGCAGTCAACTACAGGGTTTCTCGAATGAGCAGTTCTTC.

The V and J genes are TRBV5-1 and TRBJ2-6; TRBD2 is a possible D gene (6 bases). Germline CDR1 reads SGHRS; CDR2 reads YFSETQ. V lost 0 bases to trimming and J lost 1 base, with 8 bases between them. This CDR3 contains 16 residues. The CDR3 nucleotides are TGCGCCAGCAGCTTGGAGGCGGGGTCTGGGGCCAACGTCCTGACTTTC. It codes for CASSLEAGSGANVLTF.

The CDR3 sequence is CASSQITDTQYF. The CDR3 bases are TGCGCCAGCAGCCAAATCACAGATACGCAGTATTTT. This chain connects TRBV5-1 to TRBJ2-3; D gene uncertain. Trimming pared 4 bases from V and 2 bases from J, leaving 5 bases between. Germline values: CDR1 SGHRS, CDR2 YFSETQ. There are 12 residues in the CDR3.

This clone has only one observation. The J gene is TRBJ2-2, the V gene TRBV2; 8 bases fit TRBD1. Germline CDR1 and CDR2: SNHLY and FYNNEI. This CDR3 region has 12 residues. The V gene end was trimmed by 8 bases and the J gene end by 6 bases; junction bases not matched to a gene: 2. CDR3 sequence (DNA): TGTGCCAGCCGGACAGGGCCCGGGGAGCTGTTTTTT. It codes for CASRTGPGELFF. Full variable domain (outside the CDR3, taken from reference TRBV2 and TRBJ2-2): EPEVTQTPSHQVTQMGQEVILRCVPISNHLYFYWYRQILGQKVEFLVSFYNNEISEKSEIFDDQFSVERPDGSNFTLKIRSTKLEDSAMYFCASRTGPGELFFGEGSRLTVL.

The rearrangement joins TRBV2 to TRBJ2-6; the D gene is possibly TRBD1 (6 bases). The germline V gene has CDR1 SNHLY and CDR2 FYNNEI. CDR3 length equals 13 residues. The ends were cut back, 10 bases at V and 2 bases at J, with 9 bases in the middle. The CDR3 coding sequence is TGTGCCACACAGGGTGCTGGGGCCAACGTCCTGACTTTC. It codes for CATQGAGANVLTF.

CDR3 in amino acids: CASSLTGVSTGELFF. CDR3 in DNA: TGTGCCAGCAGCCTAACGGGGGTGTCCACCGGGGAGCTGTTTTTT. The chain uses TRBV5-6 and TRBJ2-2; perhaps TRBD2 as D (6 bases). The germline V gene has CDR1 SGHDT and CDR2 YYEEEE. Trimming removed 4 bases at V and 4 bases at J, with 14 bases between. The CDR3 runs to 15 residues.

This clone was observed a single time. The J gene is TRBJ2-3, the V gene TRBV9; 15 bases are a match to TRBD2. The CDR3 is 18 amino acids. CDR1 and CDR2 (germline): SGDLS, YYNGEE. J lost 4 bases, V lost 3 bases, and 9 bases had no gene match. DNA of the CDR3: TGTGCCAGCAGCGACGGACTAGCGGGGGGGCAGGTCGCAGATACGCAGTATTTT. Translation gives CASSDGLAGGQVADTQYF.

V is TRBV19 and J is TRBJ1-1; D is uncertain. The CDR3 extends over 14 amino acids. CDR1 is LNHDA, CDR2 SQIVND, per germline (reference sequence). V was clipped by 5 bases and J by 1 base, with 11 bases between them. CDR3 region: CASSPLSGNTEAFF. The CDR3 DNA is TGTGCCAGTAGTCCCCTGTCGGGGAACACTGAAGCTTTCTTT.

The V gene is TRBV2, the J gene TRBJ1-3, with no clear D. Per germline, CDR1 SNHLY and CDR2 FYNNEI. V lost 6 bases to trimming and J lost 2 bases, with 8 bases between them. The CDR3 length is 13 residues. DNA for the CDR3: TGTGCCAGCAGGGCAGAAACTGGAAACACCATATATTTT. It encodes CASRAETGNTIYF.

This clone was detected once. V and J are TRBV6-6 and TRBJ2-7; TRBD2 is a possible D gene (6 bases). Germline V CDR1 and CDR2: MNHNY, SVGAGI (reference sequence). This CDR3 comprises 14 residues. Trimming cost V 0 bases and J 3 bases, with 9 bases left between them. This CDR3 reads CASSYSGGNYEQYF. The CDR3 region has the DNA TGTGCCAGCAGTTACTCGGGAGGTAACTACGAGCAGTACTTC.

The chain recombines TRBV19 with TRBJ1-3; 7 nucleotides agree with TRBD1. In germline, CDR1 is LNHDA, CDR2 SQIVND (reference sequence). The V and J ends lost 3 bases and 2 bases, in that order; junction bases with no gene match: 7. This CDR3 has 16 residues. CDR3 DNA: TGTGCCAGTAGTATTCCTGCCCAGGGGGCTGGAAACACCATATATTTT. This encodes CASSIPAQGAGNTIYF.

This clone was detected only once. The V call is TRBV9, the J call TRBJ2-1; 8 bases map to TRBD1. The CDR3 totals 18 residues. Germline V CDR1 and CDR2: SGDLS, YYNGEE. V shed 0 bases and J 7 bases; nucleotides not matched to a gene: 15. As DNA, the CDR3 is TGTGCCAGCAGCGTAGATTTGAGAGTCCGGACAGGGTTGAATGAGCAGTTCTTC. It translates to CASSVDLRVRTGLNEQFF.